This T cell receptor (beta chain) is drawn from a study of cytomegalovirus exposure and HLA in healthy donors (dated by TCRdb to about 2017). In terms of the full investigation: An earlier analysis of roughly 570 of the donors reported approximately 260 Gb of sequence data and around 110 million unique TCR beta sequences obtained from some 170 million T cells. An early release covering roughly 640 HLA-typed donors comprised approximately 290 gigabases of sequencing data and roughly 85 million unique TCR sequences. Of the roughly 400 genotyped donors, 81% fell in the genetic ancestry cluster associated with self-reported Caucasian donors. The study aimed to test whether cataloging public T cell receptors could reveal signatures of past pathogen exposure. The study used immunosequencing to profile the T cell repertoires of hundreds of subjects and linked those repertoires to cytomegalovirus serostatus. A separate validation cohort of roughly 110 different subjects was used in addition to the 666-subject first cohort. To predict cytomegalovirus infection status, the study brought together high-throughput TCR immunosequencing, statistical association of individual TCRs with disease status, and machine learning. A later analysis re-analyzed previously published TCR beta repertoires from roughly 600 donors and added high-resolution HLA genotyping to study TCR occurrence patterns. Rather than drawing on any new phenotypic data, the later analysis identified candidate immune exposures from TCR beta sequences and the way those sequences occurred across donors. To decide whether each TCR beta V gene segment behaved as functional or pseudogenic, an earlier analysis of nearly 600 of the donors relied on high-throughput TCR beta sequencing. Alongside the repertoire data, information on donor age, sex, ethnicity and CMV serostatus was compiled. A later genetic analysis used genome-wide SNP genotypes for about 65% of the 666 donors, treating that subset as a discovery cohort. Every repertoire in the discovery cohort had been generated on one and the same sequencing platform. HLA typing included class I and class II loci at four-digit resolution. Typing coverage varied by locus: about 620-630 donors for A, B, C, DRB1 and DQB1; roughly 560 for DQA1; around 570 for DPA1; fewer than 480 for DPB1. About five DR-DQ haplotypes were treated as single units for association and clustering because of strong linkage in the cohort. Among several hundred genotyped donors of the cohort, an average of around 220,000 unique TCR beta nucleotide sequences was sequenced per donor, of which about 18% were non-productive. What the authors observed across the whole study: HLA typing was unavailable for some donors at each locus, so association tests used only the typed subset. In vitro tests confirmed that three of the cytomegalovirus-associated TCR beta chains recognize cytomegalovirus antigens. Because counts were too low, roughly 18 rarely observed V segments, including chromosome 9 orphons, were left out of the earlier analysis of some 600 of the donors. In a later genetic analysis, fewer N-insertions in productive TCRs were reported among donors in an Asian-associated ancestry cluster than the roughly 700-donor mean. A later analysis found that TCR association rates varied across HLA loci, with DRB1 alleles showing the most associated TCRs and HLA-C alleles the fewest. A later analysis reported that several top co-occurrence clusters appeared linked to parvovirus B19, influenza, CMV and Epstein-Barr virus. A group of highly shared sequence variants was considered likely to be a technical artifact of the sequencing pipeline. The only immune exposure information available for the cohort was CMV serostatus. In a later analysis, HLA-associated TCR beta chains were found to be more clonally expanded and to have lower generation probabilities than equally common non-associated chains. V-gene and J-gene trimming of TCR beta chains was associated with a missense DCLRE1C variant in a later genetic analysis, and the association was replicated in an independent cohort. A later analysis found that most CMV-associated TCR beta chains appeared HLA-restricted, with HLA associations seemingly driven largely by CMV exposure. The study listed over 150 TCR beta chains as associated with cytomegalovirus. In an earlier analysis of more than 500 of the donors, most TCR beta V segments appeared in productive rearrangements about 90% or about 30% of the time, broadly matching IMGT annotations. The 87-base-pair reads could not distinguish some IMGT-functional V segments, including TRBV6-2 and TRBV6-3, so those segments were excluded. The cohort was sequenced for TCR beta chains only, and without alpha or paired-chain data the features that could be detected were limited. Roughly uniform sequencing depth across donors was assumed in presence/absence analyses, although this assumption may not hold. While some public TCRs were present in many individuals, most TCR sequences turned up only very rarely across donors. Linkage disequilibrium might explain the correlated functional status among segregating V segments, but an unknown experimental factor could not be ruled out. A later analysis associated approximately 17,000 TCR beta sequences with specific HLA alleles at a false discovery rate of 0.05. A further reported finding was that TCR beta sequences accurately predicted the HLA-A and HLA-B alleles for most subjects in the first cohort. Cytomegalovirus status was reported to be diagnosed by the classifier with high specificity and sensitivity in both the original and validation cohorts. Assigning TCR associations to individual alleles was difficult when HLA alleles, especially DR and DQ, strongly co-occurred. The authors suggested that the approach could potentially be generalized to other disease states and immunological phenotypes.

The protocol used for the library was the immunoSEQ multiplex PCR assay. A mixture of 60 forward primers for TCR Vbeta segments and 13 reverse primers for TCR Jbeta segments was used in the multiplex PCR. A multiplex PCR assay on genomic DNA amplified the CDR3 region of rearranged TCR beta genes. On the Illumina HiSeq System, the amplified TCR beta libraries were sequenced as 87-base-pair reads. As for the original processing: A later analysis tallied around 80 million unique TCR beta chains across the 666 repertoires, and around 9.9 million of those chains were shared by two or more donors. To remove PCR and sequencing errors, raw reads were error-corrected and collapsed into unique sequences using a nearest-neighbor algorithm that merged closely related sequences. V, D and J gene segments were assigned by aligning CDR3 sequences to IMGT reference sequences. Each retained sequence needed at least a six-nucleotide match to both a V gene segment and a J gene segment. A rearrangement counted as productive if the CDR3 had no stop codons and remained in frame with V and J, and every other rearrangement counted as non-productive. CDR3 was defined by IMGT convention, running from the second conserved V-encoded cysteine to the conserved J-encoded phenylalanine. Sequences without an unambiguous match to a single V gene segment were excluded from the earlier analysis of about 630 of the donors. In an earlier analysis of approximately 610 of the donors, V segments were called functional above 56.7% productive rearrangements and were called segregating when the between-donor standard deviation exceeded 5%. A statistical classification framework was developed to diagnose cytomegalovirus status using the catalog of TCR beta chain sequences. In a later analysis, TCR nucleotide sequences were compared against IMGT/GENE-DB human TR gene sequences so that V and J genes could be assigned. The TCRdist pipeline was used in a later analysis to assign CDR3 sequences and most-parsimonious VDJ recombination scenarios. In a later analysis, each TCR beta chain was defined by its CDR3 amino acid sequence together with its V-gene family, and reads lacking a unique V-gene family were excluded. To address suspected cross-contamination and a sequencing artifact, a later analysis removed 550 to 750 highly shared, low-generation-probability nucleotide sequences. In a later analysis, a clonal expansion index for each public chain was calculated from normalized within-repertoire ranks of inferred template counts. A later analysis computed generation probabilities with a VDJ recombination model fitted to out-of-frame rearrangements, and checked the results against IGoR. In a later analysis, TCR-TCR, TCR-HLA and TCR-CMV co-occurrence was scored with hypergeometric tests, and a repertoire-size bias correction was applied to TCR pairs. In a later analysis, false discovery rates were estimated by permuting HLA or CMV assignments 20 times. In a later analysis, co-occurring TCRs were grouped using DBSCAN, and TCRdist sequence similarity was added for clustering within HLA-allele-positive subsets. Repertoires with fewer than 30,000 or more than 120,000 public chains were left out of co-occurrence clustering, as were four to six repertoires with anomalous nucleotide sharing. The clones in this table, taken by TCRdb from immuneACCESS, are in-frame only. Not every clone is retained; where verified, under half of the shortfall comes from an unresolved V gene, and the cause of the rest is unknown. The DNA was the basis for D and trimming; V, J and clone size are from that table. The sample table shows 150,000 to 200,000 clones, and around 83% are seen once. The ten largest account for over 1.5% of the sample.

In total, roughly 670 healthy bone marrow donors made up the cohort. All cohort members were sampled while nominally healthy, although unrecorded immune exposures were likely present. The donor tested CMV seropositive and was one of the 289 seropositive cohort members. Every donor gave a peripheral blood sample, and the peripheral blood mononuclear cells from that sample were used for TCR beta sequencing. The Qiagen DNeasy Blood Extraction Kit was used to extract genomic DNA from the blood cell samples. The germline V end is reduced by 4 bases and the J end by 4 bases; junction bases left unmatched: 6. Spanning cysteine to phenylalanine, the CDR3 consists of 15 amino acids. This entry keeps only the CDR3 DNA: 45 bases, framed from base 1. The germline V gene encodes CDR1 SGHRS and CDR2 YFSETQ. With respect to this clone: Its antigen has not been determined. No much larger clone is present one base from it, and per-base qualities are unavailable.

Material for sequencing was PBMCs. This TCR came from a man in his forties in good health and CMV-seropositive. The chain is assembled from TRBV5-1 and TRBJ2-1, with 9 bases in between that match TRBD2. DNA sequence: TGCGCCAGCAGCGATAGCGGGAGAACTTACAATGAGCAGTTCTTC. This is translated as CASSDSGRTYNEQFF.